The 5 T cell receptor beta chains presented below share a single source sample, sequenced in a study of control samples from healthy donors and cancer patients. Profiling relied on immunoSEQ multiplex PCR, and the TCRdb table lists in-frame clones only, not all of them. In the table there are 120,000 or so clones, roughly 90% of which are singletons. Sequencing used blood. The receptors come from a man younger than 35 in good health.

The rearrangement joins TRBV5-1 to TRBJ2-6; the match to TRBD1 covers 8 bases. V shed 0 bases, J shed 3 bases, and the junction held 17 bases outside the gene matches. The length of the CDR3 is 21 residues. CDR1 and CDR2 (germline): SGHRS, YFSETQ. CDR3 bases: TGCGCCAGCAGCTTGGGGTCAGCAGGGGGCCTTGGAGGGAGTGGGGCCAACGTCCTGACTTTC. It specifies CASSLGSAGGLGGSGANVLTF.

The rearrangement links TRBV30 to TRBJ1-2; no reliable D call. The V end lost 3 bases, the J end lost 1 base, and 6 bases lay between the germline ends. CDR3 size: 12 residues. Germline CDR1 reads GTSNPN; CDR2 reads SVGIG (reference sequence). CDR3: CAWRTFNYGYTF. The CDR3 DNA is TGTGCCTGGAGGACATTTAACTATGGCTACACCTTC.

This clone was detected only once. The CDR3 region is CASSLEWVTEAFF. In DNA form, the CDR3 reads TGCGCCAGCAGCTTGGAGTGGGTCACTGAAGCTTTCTTT. The chain carries TRBV5-1 and TRBJ1-1; D remains unclear. The V end lost 0 bases, the J end lost 4 bases, and 7 bases lay between the germline ends. CDR3 length: 13 amino acids. In germline, CDR1 is SGHRS, CDR2 YFSETQ.

This clone was counted once. The chain employs TRBV19 and TRBJ2-7; 8 bases match TRBD2. With V trimmed by 1 base and J by 4 bases, 9 bases remained unmatched. CDR1 is LNHDA, CDR2 SQIVND, per germline (reference sequence). The CDR3 length is 16 residues. In nucleotides, the CDR3 is TGTGCCAGTAGTATAGGCGGGACTAGATCGGGGTACGAGCAGTACTTC. Its protein is CASSIGGTRSGYEQYF.

The chain is built from TRBV5-1 and TRBJ2-1; TRBD2 aligns across 11 bases. The V segment lost 1 base and the J segment 7 bases; nucleotides outside the gene matches: 4. CDR3 size: 15 residues. Germline loops: CDR1 SGHRS, CDR2 YFSETQ. The CDR3 nucleotides read TGCGCCAGCAGCTTGACTAGCGGGAGAACGAATGAGCAGTTCTTC. The encoded protein is CASSLTSGRTNEQFF. Drawing the rest from reference TRBV5-1 and TRBJ2-1, the complete variable domain is KAGVTQTPRYLIKTRGQQVTLSCSPISGHRSVSWYQQTPGQGLQFLFEYFSETQRNKGNFPGRFSGRQFSNSRSEMNVSTLELGDSALYLCASSLTSGRTNEQFFGPGTRLTVL.